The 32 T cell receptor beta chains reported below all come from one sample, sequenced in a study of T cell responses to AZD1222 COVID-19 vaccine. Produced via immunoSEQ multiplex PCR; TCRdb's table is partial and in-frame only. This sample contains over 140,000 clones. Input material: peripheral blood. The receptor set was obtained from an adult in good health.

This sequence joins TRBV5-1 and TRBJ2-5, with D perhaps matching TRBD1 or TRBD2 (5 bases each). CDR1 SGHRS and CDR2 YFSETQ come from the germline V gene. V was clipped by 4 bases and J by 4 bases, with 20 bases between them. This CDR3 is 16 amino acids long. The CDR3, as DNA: TGCGCCAGCAGCCGTGACGGGGCCGCCCGGGCAGAGACCCAGTACTTC. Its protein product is CASSRDGAARAETQYF.

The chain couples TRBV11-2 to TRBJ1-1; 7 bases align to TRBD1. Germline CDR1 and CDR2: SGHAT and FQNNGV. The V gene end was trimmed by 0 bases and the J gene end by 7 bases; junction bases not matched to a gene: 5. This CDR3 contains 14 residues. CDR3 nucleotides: TGTGCCAGCAGCTTAGATGTAAACAGGGGTGAAGCTTTCTTT. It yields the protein CASSLDVNRGEAFF.

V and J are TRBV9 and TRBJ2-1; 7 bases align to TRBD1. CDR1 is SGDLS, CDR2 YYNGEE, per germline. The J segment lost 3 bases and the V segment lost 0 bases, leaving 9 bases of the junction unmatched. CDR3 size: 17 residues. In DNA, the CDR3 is TGTGCCAGCAGCGTAGATAGAGAGGGGGCAGTCTACAATGAGCAGTTCTTC. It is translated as CASSVDREGAVYNEQFF.

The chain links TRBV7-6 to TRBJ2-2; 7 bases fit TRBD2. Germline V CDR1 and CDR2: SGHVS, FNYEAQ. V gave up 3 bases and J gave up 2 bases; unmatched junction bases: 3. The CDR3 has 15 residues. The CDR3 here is CASSLVAGNTGELFF. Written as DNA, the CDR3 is TGTGCCAGCAGCTTGGTAGCGGGTAACACCGGGGAGCTGTTTTTT.

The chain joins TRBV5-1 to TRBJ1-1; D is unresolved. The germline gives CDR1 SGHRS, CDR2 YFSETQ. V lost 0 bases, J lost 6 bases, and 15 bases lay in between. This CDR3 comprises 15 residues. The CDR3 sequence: CASSLAQVPGAEAFF. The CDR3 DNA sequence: TGCGCCAGCAGCTTGGCCCAGGTGCCTGGAGCTGAAGCTTTCTTT.

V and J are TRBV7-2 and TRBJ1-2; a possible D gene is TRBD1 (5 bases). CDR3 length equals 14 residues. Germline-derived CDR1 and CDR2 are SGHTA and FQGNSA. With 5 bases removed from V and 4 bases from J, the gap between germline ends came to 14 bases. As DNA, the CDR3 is TGTGCCAGCAGCACCGATGGCGGGGGCTATGGCTACACCTTC. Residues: CASSTDGGGYGYTF.

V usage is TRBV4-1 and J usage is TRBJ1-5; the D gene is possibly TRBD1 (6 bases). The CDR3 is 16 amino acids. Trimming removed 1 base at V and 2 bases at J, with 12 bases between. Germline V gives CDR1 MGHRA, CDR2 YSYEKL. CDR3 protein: CASSQGRGQRNQPQHF. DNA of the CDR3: TGCGCCAGCAGCCAAGGCAGGGGACAACGCAATCAGCCCCAGCATTTT.

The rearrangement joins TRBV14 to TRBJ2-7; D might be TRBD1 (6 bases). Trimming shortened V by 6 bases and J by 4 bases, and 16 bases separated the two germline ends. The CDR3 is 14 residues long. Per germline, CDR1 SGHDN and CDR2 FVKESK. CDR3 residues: CASSQRHRVYEQYF. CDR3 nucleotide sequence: TGTGCCAGCAGTCAAAGACACAGGGTTTACGAGCAGTACTTC.

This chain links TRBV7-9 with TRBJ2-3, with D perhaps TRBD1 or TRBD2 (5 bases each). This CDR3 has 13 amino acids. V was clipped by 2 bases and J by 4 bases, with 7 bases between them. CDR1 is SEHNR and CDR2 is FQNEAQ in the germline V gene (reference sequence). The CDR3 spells CASSLRGPDTQYF. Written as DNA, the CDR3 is TGTGCCAGCAGCTTAAGGGGACCAGATACGCAGTATTTT. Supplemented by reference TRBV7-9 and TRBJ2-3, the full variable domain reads DTGVSQNPRHKITKRGQNVTFRCDPISEHNRLYWYRQTLGQGPEFLTYFQNEAQLEKSRLLSDRFSAERPKGSFSTLEIQRTEQGDSAMYLCASSLRGPDTQYFGPGTRLTVL.

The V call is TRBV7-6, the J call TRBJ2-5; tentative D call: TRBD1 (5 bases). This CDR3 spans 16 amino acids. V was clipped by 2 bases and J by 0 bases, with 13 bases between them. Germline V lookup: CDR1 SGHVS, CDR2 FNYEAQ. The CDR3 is CASSLWQQDHQETQYF. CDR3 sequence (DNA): TGTGCCAGCAGCTTATGGCAACAGGACCACCAAGAGACCCAGTACTTC.

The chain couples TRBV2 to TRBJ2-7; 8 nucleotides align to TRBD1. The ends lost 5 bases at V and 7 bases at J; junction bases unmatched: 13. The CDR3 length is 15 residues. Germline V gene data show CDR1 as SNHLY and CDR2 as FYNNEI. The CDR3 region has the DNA TGTGCCAGCAGTACCGGGACAGGAGCGTCGGGTGAGCAGTACTTC. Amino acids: CASSTGTGASGEQYF.

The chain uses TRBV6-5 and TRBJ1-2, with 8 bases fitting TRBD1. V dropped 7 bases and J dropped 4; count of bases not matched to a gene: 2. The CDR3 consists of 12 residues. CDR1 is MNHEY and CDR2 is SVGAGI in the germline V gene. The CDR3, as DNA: TGTGCCAGCACAGGACAGGGCTATGGCTACACCTTC. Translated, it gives CASTGQGYGYTF.

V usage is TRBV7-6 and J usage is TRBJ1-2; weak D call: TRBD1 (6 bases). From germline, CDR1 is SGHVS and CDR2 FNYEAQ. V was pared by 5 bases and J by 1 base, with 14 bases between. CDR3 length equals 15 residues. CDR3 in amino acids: CASSEGDNFNYGYTF. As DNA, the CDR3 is TGTGCCAGCAGCGAGGGGGACAATTTTAACTATGGCTACACCTTC.

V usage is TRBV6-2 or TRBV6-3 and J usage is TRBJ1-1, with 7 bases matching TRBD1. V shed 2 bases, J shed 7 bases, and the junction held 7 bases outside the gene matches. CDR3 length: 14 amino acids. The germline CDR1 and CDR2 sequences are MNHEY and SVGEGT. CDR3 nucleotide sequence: TGTGCCAGCAGTTACGGAACAGGGGCCCTTGAAGCTTTCTTT. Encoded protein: CASSYGTGALEAFF.

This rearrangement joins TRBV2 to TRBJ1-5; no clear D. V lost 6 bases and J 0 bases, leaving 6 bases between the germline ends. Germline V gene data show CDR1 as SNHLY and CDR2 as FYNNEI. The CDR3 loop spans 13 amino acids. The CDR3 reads CASRGYSNQPQHF. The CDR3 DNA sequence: TGTGCCAGCAGGGGTTATAGCAATCAGCCCCAGCATTTT.

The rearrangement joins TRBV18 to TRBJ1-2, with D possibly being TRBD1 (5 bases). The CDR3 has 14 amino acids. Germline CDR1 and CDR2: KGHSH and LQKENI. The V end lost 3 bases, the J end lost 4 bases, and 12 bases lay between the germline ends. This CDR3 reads CASSPVTDTYGYTF. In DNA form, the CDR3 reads TGTGCCAGCTCACCGGTGACAGACACCTATGGCTACACCTTC.

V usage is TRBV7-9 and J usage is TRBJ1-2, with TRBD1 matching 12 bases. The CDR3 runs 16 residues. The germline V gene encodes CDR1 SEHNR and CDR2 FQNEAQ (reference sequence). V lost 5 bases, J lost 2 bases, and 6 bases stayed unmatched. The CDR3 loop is CASSLGQGAPNYGYTF. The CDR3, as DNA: TGTGCCAGCAGCCTGGGACAGGGGGCTCCCAACTATGGCTACACCTTC.

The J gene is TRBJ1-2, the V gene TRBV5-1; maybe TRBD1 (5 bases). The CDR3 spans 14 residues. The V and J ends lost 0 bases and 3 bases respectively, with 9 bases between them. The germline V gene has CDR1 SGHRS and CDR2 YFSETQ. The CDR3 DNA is TGCGCCAGCAGCTTGGCCGACAGCGACTATGGCTACACCTTC. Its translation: CASSLADSDYGYTF. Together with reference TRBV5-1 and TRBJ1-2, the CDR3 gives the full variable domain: KAGVTQTPRYLIKTRGQQVTLSCSPISGHRSVSWYQQTPGQGLQFLFEYFSETQRNKGNFPGRFSGRQFSNSRSEMNVSTLELGDSALYLCASSLADSDYGYTFGSGTRLTVV.

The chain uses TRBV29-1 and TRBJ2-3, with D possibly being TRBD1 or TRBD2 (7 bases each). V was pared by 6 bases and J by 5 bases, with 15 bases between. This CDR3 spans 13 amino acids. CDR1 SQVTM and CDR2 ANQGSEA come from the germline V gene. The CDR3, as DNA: TGCAGCGTGGAGACAGGGAGGGGAGATACGCAGTATTTT. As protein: CSVETGRGDTQYF.

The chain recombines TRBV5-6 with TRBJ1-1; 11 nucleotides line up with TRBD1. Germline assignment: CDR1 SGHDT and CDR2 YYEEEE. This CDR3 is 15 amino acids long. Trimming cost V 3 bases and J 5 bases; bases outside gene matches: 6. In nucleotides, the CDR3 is TGTGCCAGCAGCTGGGGGACAGGGGGAAAGACTGAAGCTTTCTTT. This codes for CASSWGTGGKTEAFF.

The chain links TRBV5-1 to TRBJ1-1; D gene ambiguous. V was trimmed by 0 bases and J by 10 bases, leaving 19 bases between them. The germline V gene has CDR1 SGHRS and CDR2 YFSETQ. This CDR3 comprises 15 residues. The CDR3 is CASSLDFSAVKRAFF. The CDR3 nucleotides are TGCGCCAGCAGCTTGGATTTTTCGGCGGTCAAGAGAGCTTTCTTT.

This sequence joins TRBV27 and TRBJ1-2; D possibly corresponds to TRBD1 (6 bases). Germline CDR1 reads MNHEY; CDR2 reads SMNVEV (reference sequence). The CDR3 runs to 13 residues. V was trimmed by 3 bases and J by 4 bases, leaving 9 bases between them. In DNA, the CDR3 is TGTGCCAGCAGTTTTGGACAGAGCTATGGCTACACCTTC. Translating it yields CASSFGQSYGYTF.

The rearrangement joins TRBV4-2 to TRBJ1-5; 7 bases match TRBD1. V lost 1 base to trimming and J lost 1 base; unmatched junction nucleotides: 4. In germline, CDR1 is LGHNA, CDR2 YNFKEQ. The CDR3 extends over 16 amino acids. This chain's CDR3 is CASSQGDRLSNQPQHF. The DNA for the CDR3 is TGTGCCAGCAGCCAAGGGGACAGACTCAGCAATCAGCCCCAGCATTTT.

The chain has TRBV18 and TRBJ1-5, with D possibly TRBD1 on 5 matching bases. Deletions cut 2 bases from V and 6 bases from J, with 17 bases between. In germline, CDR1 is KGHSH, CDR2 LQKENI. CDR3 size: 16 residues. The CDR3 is CASSPDLAGGSQPQHF. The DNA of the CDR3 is TGTGCCAGCTCACCAGACCTTGCGGGGGGATCTCAGCCCCAGCATTTT.

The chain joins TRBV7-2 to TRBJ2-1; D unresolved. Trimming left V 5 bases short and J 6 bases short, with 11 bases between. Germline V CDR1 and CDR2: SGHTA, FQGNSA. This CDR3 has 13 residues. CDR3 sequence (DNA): TGTGCCAGCAGCATGACGGTTGGCAATGAGCAGTTCTTC. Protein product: CASSMTVGNEQFF.

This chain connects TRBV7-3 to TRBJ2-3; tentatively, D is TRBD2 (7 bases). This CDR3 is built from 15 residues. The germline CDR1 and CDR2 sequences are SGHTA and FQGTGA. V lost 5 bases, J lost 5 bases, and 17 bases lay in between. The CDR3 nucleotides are TGTGCCAGCAGCATCAACGGGGGGCCGGTAGATACGCAGTATTTT. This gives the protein CASSINGGPVDTQYF.

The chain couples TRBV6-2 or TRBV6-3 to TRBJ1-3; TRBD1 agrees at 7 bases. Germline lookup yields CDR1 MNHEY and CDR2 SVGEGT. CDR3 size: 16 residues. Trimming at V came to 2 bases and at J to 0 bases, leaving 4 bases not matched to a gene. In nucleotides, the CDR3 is TGTGCCAGCAGTTACGGCGGGACAGCCTCTGGAAACACCATATATTTT. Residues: CASSYGGTASGNTIYF.

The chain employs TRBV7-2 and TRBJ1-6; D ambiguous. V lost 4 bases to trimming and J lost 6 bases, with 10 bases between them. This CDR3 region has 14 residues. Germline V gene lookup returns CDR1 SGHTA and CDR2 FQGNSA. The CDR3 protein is CASSSSTLNSPLHF. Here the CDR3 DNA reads TGTGCCAGCAGCTCTTCGACCCTTAATTCACCCCTCCACTTT.

CDR3 sequence reads: CASRFGGGADTQYF. CDR3 coding DNA: TGTGCCAGCAGGTTCGGCGGGGGGGCAGATACGCAGTATTTT. The J gene is TRBJ2-3, the V gene TRBV2, with TRBD2 matching 9 bases. The CDR3 loop spans 14 amino acids. V lost 6 bases, J lost 4 bases, and 5 bases stayed unmatched. CDR1 and CDR2 from the germline V gene are SNHLY and FYNNEI.

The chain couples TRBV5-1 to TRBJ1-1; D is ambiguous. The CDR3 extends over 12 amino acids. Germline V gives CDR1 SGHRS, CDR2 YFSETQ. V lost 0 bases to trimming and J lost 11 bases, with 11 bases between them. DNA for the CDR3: TGCGCCAGCAGCTTGGATGGGGTAAGCGCTTTCTTT. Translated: CASSLDGVSAFF.

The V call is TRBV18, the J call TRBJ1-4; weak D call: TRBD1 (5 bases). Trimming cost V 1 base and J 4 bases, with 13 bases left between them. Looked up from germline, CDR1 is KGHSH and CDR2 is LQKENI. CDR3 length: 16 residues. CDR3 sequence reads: CASSPRRGSHNEKLFF. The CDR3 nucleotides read TGTGCCAGCTCACCACGGAGGGGCAGCCATAATGAAAAACTGTTTTTT. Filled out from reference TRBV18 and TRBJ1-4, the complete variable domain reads NAGVMQNPRHLVRRRGQEARLRCSPMKGHSHVYWYRQLPEEGLKFMVYLQKENIIDESGMPKERFSAEFPKEGPSILRIQQVVRGDSAAYFCASSPRRGSHNEKLFFGSGTQLSVL.

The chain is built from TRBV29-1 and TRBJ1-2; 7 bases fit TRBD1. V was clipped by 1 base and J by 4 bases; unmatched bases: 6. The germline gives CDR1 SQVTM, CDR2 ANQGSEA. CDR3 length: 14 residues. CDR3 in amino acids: CSVEGGQTIYGYTF. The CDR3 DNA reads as TGCAGCGTTGAAGGGGGACAGACGATCTATGGCTACACCTTC.